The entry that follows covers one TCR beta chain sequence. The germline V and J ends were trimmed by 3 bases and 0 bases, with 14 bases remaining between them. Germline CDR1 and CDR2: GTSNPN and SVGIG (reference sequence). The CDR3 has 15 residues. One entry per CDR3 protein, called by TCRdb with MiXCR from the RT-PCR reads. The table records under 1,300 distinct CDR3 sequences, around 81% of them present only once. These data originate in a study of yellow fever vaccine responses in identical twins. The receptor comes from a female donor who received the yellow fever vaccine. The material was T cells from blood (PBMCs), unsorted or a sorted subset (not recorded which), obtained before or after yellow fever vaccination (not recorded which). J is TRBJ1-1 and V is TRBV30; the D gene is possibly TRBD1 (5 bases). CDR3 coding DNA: TGTGCCTGGAGCTCCGGGGGAGTTCTGAACACTGAAGCTTTCTTT. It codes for CAWSSGGVLNTEAFF.